This TCR beta chain appears in the sequencing data of a study of shared clonotypes between healthy human individuals. CDR1 is SGHNT and CDR2 is YYREEE in the germline V gene (reference sequence). The ends lost 2 bases at V and 6 bases at J; junction bases unmatched: 5. The CDR3 runs 14 residues. Each subset's genomic DNA was split evenly across several immunoSEQ plates. Assay used: immunoSEQ multiplex PCR; TCRdb lists only in-frame clones, some missing. Of around 330,000 clones detected, roughly 70% appear once; the ten largest clones hold 10%. Study-wide results and limits: Generation probability values for non-shared clonotypes were lower than those for clonotypes shared by all four donors. The sampled material consisted only of blood, and tissue repertoires are likely to differ. Researchers found naive subsets generally carried larger estimated richness than memory subsets.

This clone was counted between two and nine times. Its target is not known. This receptor was taken from a man between 25 and 39 years old in good health. This chain uses TRBV5-4 with TRBJ2-1; 7 positions agree with TRBD2. Sequences were obtained from memory CD4+ T cells sorted from blood. As for subset: CD45RA-negative fraction. In DNA, the CDR3 is TGTGCCAGCAGCTTAAGCGGGACTATCAATGAGCAGTTCTTC. As protein: CASSLSGTINEQFF. Combining the CDR3 with reference TRBV5-4 and TRBJ2-1 gives the whole variable domain ETGVTQSPTHLIKTRGQQVTLRCSSQSGHNTVSWYQQALGQGPQFIFQYYREEENGRGNFPPRFSGLQFPNYSSELNVNALELDDSALYLCASSLSGTINEQFFGPGTRLTVL.